This T cell receptor (beta chain) was sequenced during a study of response to subunit inactivated influenza vaccine. V lost 6 bases to trimming and J lost 0 bases; unmatched junction nucleotides: 11. The CDR3 runs 17 residues. CDR1 is MNHEY, CDR2 SVGEGT, per germline. TCRdb re-called the RT-PCR reads through MiXCR, storing one row per CDR3 protein. The data show some 540,000 distinct CDR3 sequences, with around 21% seen just once and 2.8% held by the top ten. In addition, the sample was reused for a study of T cells expressing NK-cell markers. That source reports: UMIs accompanied the 5'RACE template switching by which TCR beta cDNA was made. Dominant NKG2C+ clonotypes were found to form about 1.0-7.5% of CD8+ T cells in more than five donors.

This specimen was CD4+ T cells sorted from PBMCs, taken 11 to 12 days after vaccination. This rearrangement joins TRBV6-2 or TRBV6-3 to TRBJ2-3, with TRBD1 identical over 8 bases. This TCR was sampled from a man aged 50-59 years who received an inactivated influenza vaccine. CDR3 coding DNA: TGTGCCAGCAGCCAGGACAGGGTACCGCCTAGCACAGATACGCAGTATTTT. Amino acid sequence: CASSQDRVPPSTDTQYF.